These 31 T cell receptor beta chains originate from one sample sequenced in a study of cytomegalovirus exposure and HLA in healthy donors. 60 Vbeta and 13 Jbeta primers were used in PCR. Profiling relied on immunoSEQ multiplex PCR, and the TCRdb table lists in-frame clones only, not all of them. The data show fewer than 250,000 clones, with 70% to 80% seen just once and about 1.6% held by the top ten. Sequencing was carried out using PBMCs. The receptor set was obtained from a woman aged 50 to 60 in good health and CMV-seronegative.

The table lists this clone with a few counts. V gene TRBV7-2 combines with J gene TRBJ1-4, with 9 bases matching TRBD1. This CDR3 region has 15 residues. Germline CDR1 SGHTA, CDR2 FQGNSA. J gave up 7 bases and V 5 bases, and 8 bases lay outside the gene matches. The DNA for the CDR3 is TGTGCCAGCAGCACTCCGGGACAGGGATCTGAAAAACTGTTTTTT. Amino acid sequence: CASSTPGQGSEKLFF.

The chain recombines TRBV2 with TRBJ1-2, with 9 bases matching TRBD1. The CDR3 loop spans 13 amino acids. V dropped 4 bases and J dropped 7; count of bases not matched to a gene: 4. Germline CDR1 and CDR2: SNHLY and FYNNEI. The CDR3 protein is CASSGTGVGGYTF. For the CDR3, the DNA is TGTGCCAGCAGTGGGACAGGGGTAGGTGGCTACACCTTC.

The chain employs TRBV6-5 and TRBJ2-5, with 10 nucleotides matching TRBD2. This CDR3 contains 15 residues. V lost 10 bases, J lost 7 bases, and 15 bases stayed unmatched. The V gene's germline CDR1 is MNHEY and CDR2 SVGAGI. The chain's CDR3 is CATTPTSGTGRTQYF. As DNA, the CDR3 is TGTGCCACCACTCCTACTAGCGGGACGGGGAGGACCCAGTACTTC.

This clone showed up just a few times. V and J are TRBV5-8 and TRBJ1-2; TRBD1 matches at 8 bases. The V gene's germline CDR1 is SGHTS and CDR2 YDEGEE. V lost 0 bases, J lost 4 bases, and 2 bases stayed unmatched. The CDR3 has 14 amino acids. The CDR3 is CASSLGTGTYGYTF. Written as DNA, the CDR3 is TGTGCCAGCAGCTTGGGGACAGGGACCTATGGCTACACCTTC.

Remarks on this clone: The same CDR3 also results from other DNA sequences found in this sample. The chain is built from TRBV6-5 and TRBJ2-1; 11 bases match TRBD2. This CDR3 contains 15 residues. Losses at the gene ends were 6 bases for V and 4 bases for J; bases not matched to a gene: 5. Per germline, CDR1 MNHEY and CDR2 SVGAGI. CDR3 sequence: CASSLTSGRYNEQFF. CDR3 in DNA: TGTGCCAGCAGCCTCACTAGCGGGAGATACAATGAGCAGTTCTTC.

The rearrangement uses TRBV28 and TRBJ1-2, with D unclear. Germline CDR1 MDHEN, CDR2 SYDVKM. CDR3 size: 12 residues. V lost 5 bases and J lost 7, with 11 bases in between. In DNA form, the CDR3 reads TGTGCCAGCAGTGTCGGGGTGAGTGGCTACACCTTC. This gives the protein CASSVGVSGYTF.

The chain's CDR3 is CASSLQGSPYEQYF. The CDR3 region has the DNA TGTGCCAGCAGTTTACAGGGGTCACCCTACGAGCAGTACTTC. The V and J genes are TRBV27 and TRBJ2-7; perhaps TRBD1 as D (6 bases). Germline CDR1 is MNHEY and CDR2 is SMNVEV (reference sequence). This CDR3 spans 14 amino acids. Trimming stripped 2 bases from V and 2 bases from J, with 10 bases between.

This clone was detected only a few times. The gene calls are TRBV2 and TRBJ1-2; weak D call: TRBD1 (5 bases). The ends were cut back, 2 bases at V and 2 bases at J, with 12 bases in the middle. Germline V gene data show CDR1 as SNHLY and CDR2 as FYNNEI. This CDR3 contains 15 residues. CDR3 sequence: CASSEITGTNYGYTF. The CDR3 bases are TGTGCCAGCAGTGAAATAACAGGAACAAACTATGGCTACACCTTC.

The chain uses TRBV4-3 and TRBJ1-4, with 9 nucleotides matching TRBD1. Germline-derived CDR1 and CDR2 are LGHNA and YSLEER. The CDR3 runs to 14 residues. J gave up 8 bases and V 2 bases, and 3 bases lay outside the gene matches. The CDR3 DNA sequence: TGCGCCAGCAGCCAAACAGGGGGCGGCGAAAAACTGTTTTTT. Encoded protein: CASSQTGGGEKLFF.

The chain couples TRBV19 to TRBJ2-1; perhaps TRBD2 as D (6 bases). The length of the CDR3 is 16 residues. Germline V gives CDR1 LNHDA, CDR2 SQIVND (reference sequence). V lost 5 bases to trimming and J lost 0 bases, with 14 bases between them. The CDR3 sequence is CASSALALSSYNEQFF. CDR3 in DNA: TGTGCCAGTAGTGCTCTAGCGTTGAGCTCCTACAATGAGCAGTTCTTC.

The chain uses TRBV5-4 and TRBJ2-7, with 12 bases matching TRBD2. The CDR3 loop spans 16 amino acids. The J segment lost 6 bases and the V segment lost 3 bases, leaving 10 bases of the junction unmatched. The V gene's germline CDR1 is SGHNT and CDR2 YYREEE (reference sequence). The DNA of the CDR3 is TGTGCCAGCAGCTACGCCAGTAGGACTAGCGGGACCGAGCAGTACTTC. Its protein is CASSYASRTSGTEQYF.

This clone occurred once. The rearrangement joins TRBV19 to TRBJ2-2; the match to TRBD1 covers 7 bases. Germline V CDR1 and CDR2: LNHDA, SQIVND (reference sequence). The CDR3 is 15 amino acids. J lost 0 bases, V lost 7 bases, and 5 bases had no gene match. CDR3 amino acids: CASKTGNANTGELFF. The CDR3, as DNA: TGTGCCAGTAAGACAGGGAACGCGAACACCGGGGAGCTGTTTTTT.

This chain joins TRBV7-2 and TRBJ1-3; TRBD1 matches at 9 bases. The germline gives CDR1 SGHTA, CDR2 FQGNSA. The V gene end was trimmed by 0 bases and the J gene end by 0 bases; junction bases not matched to a gene: 9. CDR3 length: 19 amino acids. Written as DNA, the CDR3 is TGTGCCAGCAGCTTAGCAGCTTGGGACAGGGCTCCCTCTGGAAACACCATATATTTT. This translates into CASSLAAWDRAPSGNTIYF.

The chain is built from TRBV21-1 and TRBJ2-7; the table's D call, TRBD2, has no DNA check behind it. TRBV21-1 is a pseudogene. The CDR3 contains 18 residues. The CDR3, as DNA: TGTGCCAGCAGCAAAGATCCTAGCGGGGGGTACATTACCGACGAGCAGTACTTC. Its translation: CASSKDPSGGYITDEQYF.

The chain has TRBV6-5 and TRBJ2-1, with D tentatively TRBD2 (6 bases). There are 15 residues in the CDR3. Deletions cut 5 bases from V and 3 bases from J, with 14 bases between. Germline V gene sequence: CDR1 MNHEY, CDR2 SVGAGI. The DNA of the CDR3 is TGTGCCAGCAGTGTCACCTTCGGGGGCTACAATGAGCAGTTCTTC. Translating it yields CASSVTFGGYNEQFF.

The chain is built from TRBV6-5 and TRBJ2-3; TRBD2 matches 8 bases. The CDR3 totals 15 residues. V trimming: 6 bases; J trimming: 4 bases; junction bases outside the gene matches: 9. The V gene's germline CDR1 is MNHEY and CDR2 SVGAGI. CDR3 region: CASSRGRGGSDTQYF. CDR3 bases: TGTGCCAGCAGCCGCGGTCGCGGGGGGTCAGATACGCAGTATTTT.

This sequence joins TRBV7-6 and TRBJ2-3, with a possible D match to TRBD1 (6 bases). CDR3 length: 13 amino acids. From germline, CDR1 is SGHVS and CDR2 FNYEAQ. The V end was cut by 4 bases, the J end by 7 bases, with 12 bases between. The CDR3 protein is CASSSRGSYTQYF. The CDR3 coding sequence is TGTGCCAGCAGCTCGAGGGGGAGTTATACGCAGTATTTT.

This chain uses TRBV13 with TRBJ2-3, with D uncertain. CDR3 length equals 14 residues. Germline CDR1 PRHDT, CDR2 FYEKMQ (reference sequence). Trimming took off 3 bases at V and 6 bases at J, with 13 bases between the two ends. The CDR3 spells CASSFRGATDTQYF. The DNA of the CDR3 is TGTGCCAGCAGCTTTCGCGGAGCCACGGATACGCAGTATTTT.

This clone has a handful of counts. The chain joins TRBV10-1 to TRBJ1-3; 7 bases match TRBD1. The CDR3 is 17 residues long. CDR1 is WNHNN and CDR2 is SYGVQD in the germline V gene (reference sequence). The J segment lost 0 bases and the V segment lost 5 bases, leaving 10 bases of the junction unmatched. This CDR3 reads CASSPGTVLSSGNTIYF. The CDR3 DNA reads TGCGCCAGCAGTCCCGGGACAGTCCTCAGCTCTGGAAACACCATATATTTT.

The chain's CDR3 is CASSAGSLRNSPLHF. The CDR3 nucleotides are TGTGCCAGCAGTGCTGGCAGTCTCAGGAATTCACCCCTCCACTTT. The V and J genes are TRBV2 and TRBJ1-6; D gene ambiguous. Germline V gives CDR1 SNHLY, CDR2 FYNNEI. This CDR3 is 15 amino acids long. The V gene lost 4 bases and the J gene lost 7 bases, with 14 bases spanning the gap. Complete variable domain (other parts from reference TRBV2 and TRBJ1-6): EPEVTQTPSHQVTQMGQEVILRCVPISNHLYFYWYRQILGQKVEFLVSFYNNEISEKSEIFDDQFSVERPDGSNFTLKIRSTKLEDSAMYFCASSAGSLRNSPLHFGNGTRLTVT.

The chain recombines TRBV7-9 with TRBJ2-5, with D possibly TRBD2 on 6 matching bases. There are 15 residues in the CDR3. Per the germline V gene, CDR1 is SEHNR and CDR2 is FQNEAQ (reference sequence). Trimming removed 1 base at V and 7 bases at J, with 16 bases between. The chain's CDR3 is CASSLDHVGGGTQYF. CDR3 in DNA: TGTGCCAGCAGCTTAGATCACGTCGGGGGAGGGACCCAGTACTTC.

This clone has a single count. The rearrangement joins TRBV11-2 to TRBJ2-7; D not resolved. The germline V gene encodes CDR1 SGHAT and CDR2 FQNNGV. The CDR3 totals 15 residues. With 1 base removed from V and 0 bases from J, the gap between germline ends came to 10 bases. In DNA, the CDR3 is TGTGCCAGCAGCTTAGCAGGTATCAGCTCCTACGAGCAGTACTTC. The encoded protein is CASSLAGISSYEQYF.

The CDR3 bases are TGTGCCAGCTCACCACAAGGGACAGATCTCTATGGCTACACCTTC. It yields the protein CASSPQGTDLYGYTF. The genes are TRBV18 and TRBJ1-2; TRBD1 agrees at 7 bases. CDR3 length: 15 residues. The junction had 6 bases not matched to a gene; V was cut back by 1 base and J by 4 bases. Per the germline V gene, CDR1 is KGHSH and CDR2 is LQKENI.

The V gene is TRBV28, the J gene TRBJ1-5; possible D gene TRBD1, 5 bases. Trimming removed 4 bases from V and 5 bases from J, with 9 bases in between. Germline V gene data show CDR1 as MDHEN and CDR2 as SYDVKM. The CDR3 spans 13 residues. The DNA of the CDR3 is TGTGCCAGCAGTTCGGGGGGGTATCAGCCCCAGCATTTT. Residues: CASSSGGYQPQHF.

A single count supports this clone. The chain combines TRBV10-3 with TRBJ1-2, with no clear D. The ends were cut back, 3 bases at V and 0 bases at J, with 14 bases in the middle. The germline V gene has CDR1 ENHRY and CDR2 SYGVKD. The CDR3 contains 16 residues. The CDR3, as DNA: TGTGCCATCAGTGATTTTCGGGAGGAAGCTAACTATGGCTACACCTTC. It yields the protein CAISDFREEANYGYTF.

This chain links TRBV7-9 with TRBJ2-1; D gene ambiguous. Germline CDR1 reads SEHNR; CDR2 reads FQNEAQ (reference sequence). This CDR3 is built from 16 residues. Trimming stripped 1 base from V and 0 bases from J, with 10 bases between. The CDR3 sequence is CASSLETRSSYNEQFF. CDR3 nucleotides: TGTGCCAGCAGCTTAGAGACGAGGAGCTCCTACAATGAGCAGTTCTTC.

CDR3: CASSVDRNTEAFF. Written as DNA, the CDR3 is TGTGCCAGCTCAGTGGACAGGAACACTGAAGCTTTCTTT. The chain links TRBV18 to TRBJ1-1, with D possibly being TRBD1 (6 bases). Germline V gives CDR1 KGHSH, CDR2 LQKENI. The CDR3 spans 13 residues. Trimming shortened V by 5 bases and J by 1 base, and 8 bases separated the two germline ends.

V is TRBV15 and J is TRBJ1-2, with TRBD1 as a possible D gene (5 bases). The CDR3 has 14 amino acids. Germline loops: CDR1 LNHNV, CDR2 YYDKDF (reference sequence). V gave up 0 bases and J gave up 4 bases, with 9 bases separating them. As DNA, the CDR3 is TGTGCCACCAGCAGAGATCGCAGGGTCTATGGCTACACCTTC. Its translation: CATSRDRRVYGYTF.

The chain combines TRBV10-3 with TRBJ2-7, with TRBD1 as a possible D gene (7 bases). Per germline, CDR1 ENHRY and CDR2 SYGVKD. This CDR3 has 13 amino acids. Trimming stripped 10 bases from V and 4 bases from J, with 17 bases between. CDR3: CATQGGEVYEQYF. The DNA of the CDR3 is TGTGCCACCCAGGGGGGAGAAGTATACGAGCAGTACTTC.

Turning to this clone: A read error may account for a junction end that differs from germline. The J gene is TRBJ1-2, the V gene TRBV19; tentatively, D is TRBD1 (5 bases). CDR1 LNHDA and CDR2 SQIVND come from the germline V gene (reference sequence). This CDR3 has 11 amino acids. This chain's CDR3 is CASTISGAPIF. The CDR3 nucleotides are TGTGCCAGTACCATCAGCGGGGCCCCCATCTTC. The complete variable domain, with remaining parts taken from reference TRBV19 and TRBJ1-2, reads DGGITQSPKYLFRKEGQNVTLSCEQNLNHDAMYWYRQDPGQGLRLIYYSQIVNDFQKGDIAEGYSVSREKKESFPLTVTSAQKNPTAFYLCASTISGAPIFGSGTRLTVV.

V and J are TRBV19 and TRBJ1-1, with TRBD1 as a possible D gene (5 bases). There are 17 residues in the CDR3. Germline lookup yields CDR1 LNHDA and CDR2 SQIVND (reference sequence). Trimming removed 5 bases from V and 1 base from J, with 20 bases in between. The CDR3 region is CASSPWGDSNRNTEAFF. As DNA, the CDR3 is TGTGCCAGTAGTCCTTGGGGTGACAGCAACCGGAACACTGAAGCTTTCTTT.